One sample yielded the 30 T cell receptor beta chains listed below, sequenced in a study of T cells after yellow fever vaccination (dated by TCRdb to about 2019). Per the publication, the treatment or condition label means: live attenuated yellow fever vaccine strain. The receptor library was made with 5' RACE. TCRdb records Illumina NovaSeq 6000 as the sequencer. TCRdb trimmed the raw reads at Q25, called clones with MiXCR and kept productive beta chains. Here each entry gathers all rows of one CDR3 protein and keeps the most common genes and DNA. The sample yields roughly 330,000 distinct CDR3 sequences; around 3.9% were counted once. Of the sample, 20% to 25% is held by the ten largest clones. This material consisted of PBMCs, taken 5 days after the yellow fever booster vaccination. Receptors originate from a man aged 18 to 30 who received the YFV17D yellow fever vaccine.

This clonotype came up many times. The V call is TRBV7-6, the J call TRBJ2-3, with D tentatively TRBD2 (7 bases). Trimming took off 2 bases at V and 2 bases at J, with 14 bases between the two ends. This CDR3 spans 16 amino acids. CDR1 and CDR2 from the germline V gene are SGHVS and FNYEAQ. This CDR3 is CASSLWGGDTTDTQYF. CDR3 coding DNA: TGTGCCAGCAGCTTATGGGGAGGGGACACCACAGATACGCAGTATTTT.

The table lists this clonotype with many counts. The J gene is TRBJ1-1, the V gene TRBV5-1; tentatively, D is TRBD1 (5 bases). The V and J ends lost 0 bases and 1 base respectively, with 10 bases between them. CDR3 length: 15 residues. CDR1 is SGHRS and CDR2 is YFSETQ in the germline V gene. The CDR3 sequence is CASSLAIGANTEAFF. The CDR3 nucleotides read TGCGCCAGCAGCTTGGCTATAGGGGCGAACACTGAAGCTTTCTTT.

The chain carries TRBV23-1 and TRBJ1-6, with 7 bases matching TRBD1. TRBV23-1 is an ORF for which the function is uncertain. Trimming took 3 bases from V and 8 from J; bases not matched to a gene: 10. This CDR3 region has 16 residues. In DNA, the CDR3 is TGCGCCAGCAGTCATCCGGACAGGACCTCCGATTCACCCCTCCACTTT. It codes for CASSHPDRTSDSPLHF.

This clonotype was counted only a few times. The genes are TRBV12-2 and TRBJ2-1; no DNA check was done on the table's D call, TRBD2. TRBV12-2 is a pseudogene segment. The CDR3 is 14 residues long. CDR3 residues: CASRAAAKYNEQFF. For the CDR3, the DNA is TGTGCAAGTCGAGCGGCAGCGAAGTACAATGAGCAGTTCTTC.

This clonotype has a handful of counts. This sequence joins TRBV5-1 and TRBJ2-2; D not certain. V dropped 0 bases and J dropped 6 bases, with 15 bases sitting between them. This CDR3 region has 16 residues. CDR1 and CDR2 (germline): SGHRS, YFSETQ. CDR3 nucleotides: TGCGCCAGCAGCTTGGGCCTCGAGCTAGGTTCCGGGGAGCTGTTTTTT. This encodes CASSLGLELGSGELFF.

As concerns this clonotype: One end of the junction fails to match germline, which may point to a read error. The gene calls are TRBV6-6 and TRBJ2-3; D gene unclear. The CDR3 is made up of 12 amino acids. CDR1 is MNHNY, CDR2 SVGAGI, per germline (reference sequence). The CDR3 loop reads CASSPSTDTQSF. The CDR3 coding sequence is TGTGCCAGCAGCCCAAGCACAGATACGCAGTCTTTT.

This clonotype was observed a handful of times. The CDR3: CARTVGGRRRTEAFF. In DNA, the CDR3 is TGTGCCAGGACGGTCGGGGGGCGCCGCCGCACTGAAGCTTTCTTT. The chain combines TRBV6-5 with TRBJ1-1; perhaps TRBD1 as D (6 bases). The germline V gene has CDR1 MNHEY and CDR2 SVGAGI. The CDR3 is 15 residues long. V lost 9 bases, J lost 4 bases, and 21 bases lay in between.

This clonotype appeared a few times. The V and J genes are TRBV12-3 or TRBV12-4 and TRBJ2-7; 11 bases agree with TRBD2. This CDR3 is built from 16 residues. The ends lost 6 bases at V and 3 bases at J; junction bases unmatched: 10. Here the CDR3 reads CASSRASGGTRYEQYF. The DNA of the CDR3 is TGTGCCAGCAGCCGAGCTAGCGGGGGGACCCGCTACGAGCAGTACTTC.

The V call is TRBV5-5, the J call TRBJ2-7; TRBD2 agrees at 11 bases. The CDR3 consists of 18 residues. With V trimmed by 4 bases and J by 9 bases, 21 bases remained unmatched. Germline V gene sequence: CDR1 SGHKS, CDR2 YYEKEE (reference sequence). Here the CDR3 DNA reads TGTGCCAGCAGCCACAGGGGGTTAGGGCTAGCGGGGGGCGCTTGGCAGTACTTC. This sequence encodes CASSHRGLGLAGGAWQYF. Full variable domain (outside the CDR3, taken from reference TRBV5-5 and TRBJ2-7): DAGVTQSPTHLIKTRGQQVTLRCSPISGHKSVSWYQQVLGQGPQFIFQYYEKEERGRGNFPDRFSARQFPNYSSELNVNALLLGDSALYLCASSHRGLGLAGGAWQYFGPGTRLTVT.

The J gene is TRBJ2-3, the V gene TRBV5-1; TRBD1 matches 7 bases. In germline, CDR1 is SGHRS, CDR2 YFSETQ. This CDR3 comprises 18 residues. The trim removed 0 bases at V and 2 bases at J, leaving 12 bases unmatched. This CDR3 is CASSLGVGMGQNTDTQYF. In DNA, the CDR3 is TGCGCCAGCAGCTTGGGGGTCGGGATGGGACAGAACACAGATACGCAGTATTTT. The whole variable domain, filled in from reference TRBV5-1 and TRBJ2-3, reads KAGVTQTPRYLIKTRGQQVTLSCSPISGHRSVSWYQQTPGQGLQFLFEYFSETQRNKGNFPGRFSGRQFSNSRSEMNVSTLELGDSALYLCASSLGVGMGQNTDTQYFGPGTRLTVL.

J is TRBJ2-2 and V is TRBV5-6; D gene unclear. The CDR3 extends over 15 amino acids. Per the germline V gene, CDR1 is SGHDT and CDR2 is YYEEEE. With 1 base removed from V and 1 base from J, the gap between germline ends came to 8 bases. CDR3 sequence reads: CASSLFRQNTGELFF. CDR3 sequence (DNA): TGTGCCAGCAGCTTGTTTCGCCAGAACACCGGGGAGCTGTTTTTT.

The chain is built from TRBV7-2 and TRBJ1-5; TRBD1 agrees at 9 bases. V dropped 5 bases and J dropped 0; count of bases not matched to a gene: 8. The CDR3 length is 17 residues. Germline CDR1 and CDR2: SGHTA and FQGNSA. CDR3: CASSLGTGIYSNQPQHF. CDR3 coding DNA: TGTGCCAGCAGCCTCGGGACAGGGATCTATAGCAATCAGCCCCAGCATTTT.

The sample holds many counts of this clonotype. J is TRBJ2-3 and V is TRBV29-1; D assignment may be TRBD1 or TRBD2 (5 bases each). The CDR3 length is 12 residues. The V end was cut by 7 bases, the J end by 6 bases, with 14 bases between. The germline gives CDR1 SQVTM, CDR2 ANQGSEA. CDR3 sequence (DNA): TGCAGCGCGGGGACCCAGGCGGATACGCAGTATTTT. Amino acid sequence: CSAGTQADTQYF.

This clonotype was seen more than once but under ten times. V gene TRBV4-3 combines with J gene TRBJ2-7; D possibly corresponds to TRBD1 (6 bases). Germline V gives CDR1 LGHNA, CDR2 YSLEER. The CDR3 spans 14 residues. V gave up 2 bases and J gave up 2 bases, with 10 bases separating them. This CDR3 is CASSQSTGPYEQYF. The CDR3 DNA reads TGCGCCAGCAGCCAATCGACAGGACCCTACGAGCAGTACTTC.

This clonotype was seen many times. This chain connects TRBV19 to TRBJ2-2, with 10 bases that match TRBD1. This CDR3 is 16 amino acids long. CDR1 LNHDA and CDR2 SQIVND come from the germline V gene (reference sequence). V lost 7 bases to trimming and J lost 4 bases; unmatched junction nucleotides: 9. The CDR3, as DNA: TGTGCCAGTAACCTACTGACAGGGGGCGCCACCGGGGAGCTGTTTTTT. Its protein product is CASNLLTGGATGELFF.

The chain uses TRBV12-3 or TRBV12-4 and TRBJ2-1, with D perhaps matching TRBD1 (5 bases). Trimming stripped 8 bases from V and 9 bases from J, with 11 bases between. The CDR3 is 11 residues long. DNA for the CDR3: TGTGCCAGCGGACCAAGGGGTGAGCAGTTCTTC. This encodes CASGPRGEQFF.

This clonotype was counted between two and nine times. The genes are TRBV20-1 and TRBJ2-1, with D maybe TRBD2 (6 bases). Trimming pared 6 bases from V and 8 bases from J, leaving 17 bases between. CDR3 length: 13 residues. Germline-derived CDR1 and CDR2 are DFQATT and SNEGSKA (reference sequence). The chain's CDR3 is CSATGGNKDEQFF. CDR3 coding DNA: TGCAGTGCCACTGGGGGGAATAAAGATGAGCAGTTCTTC.

This clonotype was seen ten or more times. The chain uses TRBV5-1 and TRBJ2-7; TRBD1 aligns across 7 bases. The germline gives CDR1 SGHRS, CDR2 YFSETQ. J gave up 5 bases and V 4 bases, and 9 bases lay outside the gene matches. The CDR3 runs 14 residues. CDR3 bases: TGCGCCAGCAGCCCCCGACAGGGACGCAACGAGCAGTACTTC. Translation gives CASSPRQGRNEQYF.

The sample holds a few counts of this clonotype. The chain couples TRBV5-6 to TRBJ2-7; 9 nucleotides match TRBD2. Germline-derived CDR1 and CDR2 are SGHDT and YYEEEE. The CDR3 is 16 residues long. V was pared by 0 bases and J by 9 bases, with 13 bases of the junction left unmatched. CDR3 nucleotides: TGTGCCAGCAGCTTGGATCGGCACGCGGGGGGGACGACGCAGTACTTC. Translated: CASSLDRHAGGTTQYF.

This clonotype was seen many times. The V and J genes are TRBV5-1 and TRBJ1-1; D gene ambiguous. Germline V gene data show CDR1 as SGHRS and CDR2 as YFSETQ. V was clipped by 1 base and J by 4 bases, with 11 bases between them. There are 14 residues in the CDR3. CDR3 nucleotides: TGCGCCAGCAGCTTGCATGGGGAAGTCACTGAAGCTTTCTTT. Translation gives CASSLHGEVTEAFF.

The rearrangement uses TRBV2 and TRBJ1-4, with D possibly matching TRBD1 (5 bases). V lost 4 bases to trimming and J lost 8 bases, with 17 bases between them. The CDR3 is 15 amino acids. Germline CDR1 SNHLY, CDR2 FYNNEI. The CDR3 protein is CASSVDAGREEKLFF. CDR3 coding DNA: TGTGCCAGCAGTGTTGATGCAGGGAGAGAGGAAAAACTGTTTTTT.

This clonotype has a count of ten or more. The genes are TRBV7-2 and TRBJ2-3; D not resolved. The CDR3 consists of 13 residues. CDR1 is SGHTA and CDR2 is FQGNSA in the germline V gene. V was shortened by 5 bases and J by 2 bases, with 8 bases between the two germline ends. CDR3 in DNA: TGTGCCAGCAGCCTTATCAACACAGATACGCAGTATTTT. As protein: CASSLINTDTQYF. Together with reference TRBV7-2 and TRBJ2-3, the CDR3 gives the full variable domain: GAGVSQSPSNKVTEKGKDVELRCDPISGHTALYWYRQSLGQGLEFLIYFQGNSAPDKSGLPSDRFSAERTGGSVSTLTIQRTQQEDSAVYLCASSLINTDTQYFGPGTRLTVL.

This clonotype has at least ten counts. The V call is TRBV7-2, the J call TRBJ2-1; the match to TRBD2 covers 9 bases. The CDR3 totals 16 residues. The germline gives CDR1 SGHTA, CDR2 FQGNSA. V was pared by 2 bases and J by 5 bases, with 7 bases of the junction left unmatched. In DNA, the CDR3 is TGTGCCAGCAGCTTATCTTTGACTAGCGGACACAATGAGCAGTTCTTC. It yields the protein CASSLSLTSGHNEQFF. The full variable domain, with the rest looked up from reference TRBV7-2 and TRBJ2-1, is GAGVSQSPSNKVTEKGKDVELRCDPISGHTALYWYRQSLGQGLEFLIYFQGNSAPDKSGLPSDRFSAERTGGSVSTLTIQRTQQEDSAVYLCASSLSLTSGHNEQFFGPGTRLTVL.

This clonotype appeared a few times. V and J are TRBV5-1 and TRBJ2-3; D ambiguous. Trimming stripped 0 bases from V and 4 bases from J, with 9 bases between. This CDR3 has 14 residues. Per the germline V gene, CDR1 is SGHRS and CDR2 is YFSETQ. CDR3 protein: CASSLANGPDTQYF. The DNA of the CDR3 is TGCGCCAGCAGCTTGGCCAACGGGCCAGATACGCAGTATTTT.

The chain has TRBV7-2 and TRBJ2-7; possible D gene TRBD1, 6 bases. The CDR3 totals 14 residues. Germline V gene lookup returns CDR1 SGHTA and CDR2 FQGNSA. V dropped 4 bases and J dropped 12 bases, with 22 bases sitting between them. This chain's CDR3 is CASSSPQGPYGPYF. CDR3 DNA sequence: TGTGCCAGCAGCTCCCCTCAGGGGCCCTATGGACCGTACTTC.

This clonotype was counted many times. The V call is TRBV5-6, the J call TRBJ1-2; 7 nucleotides agree with TRBD1. V lost 2 bases to trimming and J lost 2 bases; unmatched junction nucleotides: 6. The CDR3 totals 15 residues. From germline, CDR1 is SGHDT and CDR2 YYEEEE. CDR3 bases: TGTGCCAGCAGCTTCCGTTCAGGGGGAAACTATGGCTACACCTTC. As protein: CASSFRSGGNYGYTF.

The J gene is TRBJ2-3, the V gene TRBV20-1, with 9 bases matching TRBD2. Germline V CDR1 and CDR2: DFQATT, SNEGSKA (reference sequence). This CDR3 has 14 amino acids. Trimming took 6 bases from V and 3 from J; bases not matched to a gene: 7. CDR3 residues: CSAFSGGGTDTQYF. Here the CDR3 DNA reads TGCAGTGCCTTTAGCGGGGGAGGGACAGATACGCAGTATTTT.

This clonotype has ten or more counts. J is TRBJ2-5 and V is TRBV7-2, with 8 bases identical to TRBD2. Germline V lookup: CDR1 SGHTA, CDR2 FQGNSA. V shed 3 bases, J shed 4 bases, and the junction held 7 bases outside the gene matches. This CDR3 comprises 15 residues. In nucleotides, the CDR3 is TGTGCCAGCAGCTTCTACAGCGGGAGCCCAGAGACCCAGTACTTC. Translation gives CASSFYSGSPETQYF.

The chain uses TRBV5-1 and TRBJ1-2, with 8 positions matching TRBD1. V was pared by 7 bases and J by 9 bases, with 26 bases of the junction left unmatched. This CDR3 has 18 residues. Per germline, CDR1 SGHRS and CDR2 YFSETQ. CDR3 DNA: TGCGCCAGCGGTATCCCGGGCGACAAACAGGACAGGGTACGAAGCTACACCTTC. It encodes CASGIPGDKQDRVRSYTF.

This clonotype was observed at least ten times. V usage is TRBV18 and J usage is TRBJ2-1; the D is unclear. Germline V gene data show CDR1 as KGHSH and CDR2 as LQKENI. The V end was cut by 5 bases, the J end by 7 bases, with 9 bases between. There are 12 residues in the CDR3. The CDR3 reads CASSREENEQFF. CDR3 nucleotides: TGTGCCAGCTCAAGGGAAGAAAATGAGCAGTTCTTC.